This TCR beta chain stems from a study of T cell repertoires in cytomegalovirus infection. Study-wide background: Both CMV infection and a matching HLA type were indicated by public TCR beta signatures. Overall study results and limits: In two of eight donors, the top clonotype was HLA-C-restricted CMV-specific. Cumulated frequencies of public TCR beta families served to identify carriers of CMV plus the relevant HLA.

Deletions cut 1 base from V and 0 bases from J, with 11 bases between. CDR1 and CDR2 (germline): MGHRA, YSYEKL. CDR3 length: 16 residues. TCRdb redid the calling of the reads with MiXCR, one entry per CDR3 protein. The sample shows around 900,000 distinct CDR3 sequences, less than 40% of them seen only once. This clonotype turned up a few times. The antigen remains unidentified. The sequence was collected from a human donor in good health (CMV status not recorded). Some clones in this sample may be carry-over from other donors' samples. The material sequenced was cultured CD8+ T cells from PBMCs, taken from culture after CMV antigen stimulation. V usage is TRBV4-1 and J usage is TRBJ2-3, with D perhaps TRBD2 (5 bases). The CDR3 DNA is TGCGCCAGCAGCCAAGTCGAGACTACTAGCACAGATACGCAGTATTTT. Amino acid sequence: CASSQVETTSTDTQYF.